A single TCR beta chain is shown here with its context. The antigen is unknown. This sample was included in a study of T cell repertoires in cytomegalovirus infection. The study's findings and limits: Public TCR beta family frequency separated CMV-and-HLA carriers, including in an independent cohort. Across the ex vivo response, the dominant clonotypes were HLA-C-restricted CMV-specific TCR beta clonotypes.

The CDR3 is 17 amino acids. CDR1 MNHNY and CDR2 SVGAGI come from the germline V gene (reference sequence). The trim removed 5 bases at V and 2 bases at J, leaving 8 bases unmatched. TCRdb independently ran MiXCR on the reads; one entry per CDR3 protein. Of 650,000 to 900,000 distinct CDR3 sequences listed, roughly 28% are singletons. V gene TRBV6-6 combines with J gene TRBJ2-1; 11 bases line up with TRBD2. The sample was cultured CD8+ T cells from PBMCs, taken from culture after CMV antigen stimulation. This receptor was taken from a human donor in good health (CMV status not recorded). Some clones in this sample may be carry-over from other donors' samples. The CDR3 protein is CASSTRLAGRTYNEQFF. CDR3 bases: TGTGCCAGCAGTACCCGACTAGCGGGGCGTACCTACAATGAGCAGTTCTTC.